This TCR beta chain is from a study of blood T cells in healthy people across ages. V was pared by 0 bases and J by 1 base, with 4 bases between. Per the germline V gene, CDR1 is MNHEY and CDR2 is SVGAGI. The CDR3 covers 13 residues. Then a second PCR, running roughly 7 to 11 cycles, was carried out with a sample-barcoded 5' primer and a J-beta primer mix. TCRdb re-derived calls from the 5' RACE reads in MiXCR, one entry per CDR3 protein. The sample lists hundreds of thousands of distinct CDR3 sequences, less than 80% occurring once. This clonotype was counted between two and nine times. The chain employs TRBV6-5 and TRBJ2-7; D is unclear. This receptor was obtained from a man aged 30-40 years in good health. The sample consisted of blood. CDR3 in amino acids: CASSYSRSYEQYF. Here the CDR3 DNA reads TGTGCCAGCAGTTACTCGCGGTCCTACGAGCAGTACTTC.